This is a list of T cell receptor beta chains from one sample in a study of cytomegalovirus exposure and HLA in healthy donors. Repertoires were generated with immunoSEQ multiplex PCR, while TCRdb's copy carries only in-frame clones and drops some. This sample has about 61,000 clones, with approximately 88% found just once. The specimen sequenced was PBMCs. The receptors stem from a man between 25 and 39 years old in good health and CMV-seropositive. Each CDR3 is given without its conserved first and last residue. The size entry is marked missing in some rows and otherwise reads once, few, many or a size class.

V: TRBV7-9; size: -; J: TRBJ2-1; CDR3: ASSLEGAGEQF
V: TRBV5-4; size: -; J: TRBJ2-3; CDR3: ASKLAGENADTQY
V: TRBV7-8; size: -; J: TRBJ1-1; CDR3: ASSLASAEYTEAF
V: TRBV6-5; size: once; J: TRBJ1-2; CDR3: ASSYSSEGGYT
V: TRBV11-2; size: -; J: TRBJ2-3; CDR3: ASSFRQGADTQY
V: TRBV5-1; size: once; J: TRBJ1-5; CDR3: ASSSHGGGPQH
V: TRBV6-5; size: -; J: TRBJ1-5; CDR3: ASRGGGRQPQH
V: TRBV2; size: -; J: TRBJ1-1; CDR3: ASSEYRKNTEAF
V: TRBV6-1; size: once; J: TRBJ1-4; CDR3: ASSNPGQANEKLF
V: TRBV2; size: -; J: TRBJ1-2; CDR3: ASPKLRQGARAGYT
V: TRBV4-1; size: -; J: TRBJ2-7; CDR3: ASSQGPGTGEFYEQY
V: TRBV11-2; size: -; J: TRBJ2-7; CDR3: ASSPGQGPYEQY
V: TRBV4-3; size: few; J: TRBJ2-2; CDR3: ASSQGLNTGELF
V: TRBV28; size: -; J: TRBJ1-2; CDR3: ASSFHQTGNYGYT
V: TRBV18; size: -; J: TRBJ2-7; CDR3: ASSDGTAPREQY
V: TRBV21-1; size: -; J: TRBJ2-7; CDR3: ATPRGGGTHPSSYEQY
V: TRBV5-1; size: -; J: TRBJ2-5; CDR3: ASSPQAGQGETQY
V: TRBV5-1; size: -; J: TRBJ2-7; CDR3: ASSLGLGSEQY
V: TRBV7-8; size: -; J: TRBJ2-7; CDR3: ASSARDRGGPYEQY
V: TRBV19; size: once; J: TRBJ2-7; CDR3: ASSAGQGYEQY
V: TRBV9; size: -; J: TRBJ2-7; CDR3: ASSVAGQGFYEQY
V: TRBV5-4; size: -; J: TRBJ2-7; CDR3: ASSPTGFWAEQY
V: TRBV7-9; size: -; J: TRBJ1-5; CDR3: ASSLQGGNQPQH
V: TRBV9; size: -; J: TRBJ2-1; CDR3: ASGKTGILDEQF
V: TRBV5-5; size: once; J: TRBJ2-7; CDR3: ASSLRGMEEQY
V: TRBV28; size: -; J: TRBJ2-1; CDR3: ASSGSSYNEQF
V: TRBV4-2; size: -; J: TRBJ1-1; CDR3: ASSPRFGDMNTEAF
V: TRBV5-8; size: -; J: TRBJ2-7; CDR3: ASSLSGSAVREQY
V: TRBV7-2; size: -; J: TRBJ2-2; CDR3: ASSHGANTGELF
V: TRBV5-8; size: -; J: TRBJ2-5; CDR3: ASSPPLGRGGREQY